These 31 T cell receptor beta chains were all obtained from the same sample, sequenced in a study of blood T cell repertoires in COVID-19. The data were produced by immunoSEQ multiplex PCR, yet TCRdb's version contains in-frame clones alone and is incomplete. The sample lists some 200,000 clones; more than 80% were seen once. The sequenced sample was peripheral blood. The receptors here all came from a woman of 80 years or more with COVID-19, enrolled during active disease.

The rearrangement joins TRBV19 to TRBJ1-5; possibly TRBD1 for D (5 bases). The CDR3 is made up of 13 amino acids. Germline CDR1 is LNHDA and CDR2 is SQIVND (reference sequence). The V end lost 1 base, the J end lost 10 bases, and 11 bases lay between the germline ends. The DNA of the CDR3 is TGTGCCAGTAGTATAGCTACAGGCCCCCCCCAGCATTTT. Its protein is CASSIATGPPQHF.

The chain is built from TRBV2 and TRBJ2-2, with 8 bases matching TRBD2. CDR3 length equals 14 residues. Germline V gene lookup returns CDR1 SNHLY and CDR2 FYNNEI. The ends lost 2 bases at V and 6 bases at J; junction bases unmatched: 2. CDR3 residues: CASSERGGPGELFF. In DNA form, the CDR3 reads TGTGCCAGCAGTGAACGGGGGGGCCCCGGGGAGCTGTTTTTT.

The chain carries TRBV19 and TRBJ1-1; maybe TRBD1 (5 bases). Germline lookup yields CDR1 LNHDA and CDR2 SQIVND (reference sequence). The CDR3 spans 12 residues. Trimming left V 10 bases short and J 7 bases short, with 16 bases between. For the CDR3, the DNA is TGTGCCACCACAAAGACCGGGGGTGAAGCTTTCTTT. Protein product: CATTKTGGEAFF.

The chain couples TRBV23-1 to TRBJ2-3; D uncertain. TRBV23-1 is an ORF; its function is uncertain. The germline V and J ends were trimmed by 6 bases and 2 bases, with 6 bases remaining between them. The length of the CDR3 is 12 residues. For the CDR3, the DNA is TGCGCCAGCAGGGGCCACACAGATACGCAGTATTTT. It codes for CASRGHTDTQYF.

J is TRBJ1-5 and V is TRBV28, with a tentative D call TRBD1 (5 bases). Germline CDR1 and CDR2: MDHEN and SYDVKM. Trimming left V 5 bases short and J 1 base short, with 15 bases between. The CDR3 runs to 16 residues. For the CDR3, the DNA is TGTGCCAGCAGTCCGGGAGGTAGGGACAGCAATCAGCCCCAGCATTTT. It specifies CASSPGGRDSNQPQHF.

This chain uses TRBV19 with TRBJ2-7, with a tentative D call TRBD1 (6 bases). Germline V gene sequence: CDR1 LNHDA, CDR2 SQIVND (reference sequence). The CDR3 is 14 residues long. The germline V and J ends were trimmed by 1 base and 3 bases, with 10 bases remaining between them. The chain's CDR3 is CASSIARGNYEQYF. The CDR3 DNA reads as TGTGCCAGTAGTATAGCTAGGGGGAACTACGAGCAGTACTTC.

The chain couples TRBV5-8 to TRBJ2-3; D remains unclear. Trimming removed 0 bases at V and 5 bases at J, with 10 bases between. The germline gives CDR1 SGHTS, CDR2 YDEGEE. CDR3 length equals 14 residues. CDR3 protein: CASSLGLSRDTQYF. DNA for the CDR3: TGTGCCAGCAGCTTGGGACTCTCCCGAGATACGCAGTATTTT.

The V call is TRBV7-3, the J call TRBJ2-4, with TRBD1 matching 10 bases. Germline V gene sequence: CDR1 SGHTA, CDR2 FQGTGA. Losses at the gene ends were 3 bases for V and 1 base for J; bases not matched to a gene: 3. This CDR3 spans 16 amino acids. The CDR3 DNA follows: TGTGCCAGCAGCTTCGGACAGGGGGGGGCCAAAAACATTCAGTACTTC. Its protein product is CASSFGQGGAKNIQYF.

The gene calls are TRBV6-5 and TRBJ2-6; TRBD2 matches 7 bases. Trimming at V came to 9 bases and at J to 2 bases, leaving 7 bases not matched to a gene. This CDR3 has 15 amino acids. Germline CDR1 MNHEY, CDR2 SVGAGI. The CDR3 sequence: CASHNLAAGANVLTF. CDR3 in DNA: TGTGCCAGTCACAATCTAGCGGCTGGGGCCAACGTCCTGACTTTC.

The chain has TRBV5-4 and TRBJ2-1; 7 bases map to TRBD2. Germline V gene data show CDR1 as SGHNT and CDR2 as YYREEE (reference sequence). CDR3 length equals 16 residues. Germline trimming cut 2 bases from V and 1 base from J; bases unmatched to any gene: 6. CDR3 sequence (DNA): TGTGCCAGCAGCTTTGGGGCGGGAGCTTCCTACAATGAGCAGTTCTTC. This translates into CASSFGAGASYNEQFF.

This chain connects TRBV18 to TRBJ1-4; a possible D gene is TRBD1 (5 bases). The CDR3 extends over 15 amino acids. Germline values: CDR1 KGHSH, CDR2 LQKENI. Trimming stripped 6 bases from V and 8 bases from J, with 19 bases between. This CDR3 reads CASSPMGGGEEKLFF. As DNA, the CDR3 is TGTGCCAGCTCCCCGATGGGGGGAGGAGAAGAAAAACTGTTTTTT.

V and J are TRBV6-1 and TRBJ1-2, with D perhaps TRBD1 (5 bases). The V gene lost 1 base and the J gene lost 8 bases, with 14 bases spanning the gap. Looked up from germline, CDR1 is MNHNS and CDR2 is SASEGT. The CDR3 spans 14 residues. CDR3 coding DNA: TGTGCCAGCAGTGAAGGGGGCCTAAATGTAGGCTACACCTTC. As protein: CASSEGGLNVGYTF.

This chain joins TRBV2 and TRBJ1-5; 7 bases fit TRBD1. This CDR3 spans 15 amino acids. The V gene's germline CDR1 is SNHLY and CDR2 FYNNEI. The ends lost 8 bases at V and 3 bases at J; junction bases unmatched: 10. This CDR3 is CASAGDRVFNQPQHF. The CDR3 coding sequence is TGTGCCAGCGCGGGTGACAGGGTATTCAATCAGCCCCAGCATTTT.

This clone was detected a few times. The chain combines TRBV25-1 with TRBJ1-3; D is unclear. The V gene's germline CDR1 is MGHDK and CDR2 SYGVNS. V lost 2 bases to trimming and J lost 1 base, with 15 bases between them. This CDR3 comprises 17 residues. The CDR3, as DNA: TGTGCCAGCAGTGAAATGGGAGCAGGCTCGTCTGGAAACACCATATATTTT. Translated, it gives CASSEMGAGSSGNTIYF.

The chain couples TRBV5-1 to TRBJ2-3, with D possibly matching TRBD1 (6 bases). Trimming stripped 4 bases from V and 5 bases from J, with 20 bases between. Germline CDR1 is SGHRS and CDR2 is YFSETQ. This CDR3 region has 16 residues. CDR3 sequence: CASSPEGEEGGDTQYF. The CDR3 DNA reads TGCGCCAGCAGCCCCGAGGGGGAAGAAGGAGGAGATACGCAGTATTTT.

The V and J genes are TRBV12-5 and TRBJ2-3; a possible D gene is TRBD1 (6 bases). Germline CDR1 reads LGHNT; CDR2 reads FRNRAP. V lost 1 base and J lost 4, with 9 bases in between. The CDR3 covers 14 residues. CDR3 bases: TGTGCTAGTGGTTTGGGGACAGTGTCAGATACGCAGTATTTT. Its protein is CASGLGTVSDTQYF.

The chain couples TRBV19 to TRBJ2-1; TRBD2 matches 8 bases. The junction had 3 bases not matched to a gene; V was cut back by 5 bases and J by 6 bases. Looked up from germline, CDR1 is LNHDA and CDR2 is SQIVND (reference sequence). The CDR3 contains 13 residues. CDR3 region: CASSPGRGNEQFF. DNA of the CDR3: TGTGCCAGTAGTCCCGGGAGGGGCAATGAGCAGTTCTTC.

The chain uses TRBV12-3 or TRBV12-4 and TRBJ2-7, with 8 positions matching TRBD2. The CDR3 is 13 amino acids. V shed 3 bases and J 7 bases; nucleotides not matched to a gene: 5. CDR3 loop: CASSFGGASEQYF. CDR3 DNA: TGTGCCAGCAGTTTCGGGGGGGCCAGTGAGCAGTACTTC.

This clone appeared a single time. The chain links TRBV7-8 to TRBJ2-7; 11 nucleotides line up with TRBD1. The CDR3 length is 15 residues. J lost 5 bases, V lost 5 bases, and 8 bases had no gene match. Per the germline V gene, CDR1 is SGHVS and CDR2 is FQNEAQ. The CDR3 loop reads CASSQQGQGVHEQYF. As DNA, the CDR3 is TGTGCCAGCAGCCAGCAGGGACAGGGGGTCCACGAGCAGTACTTC.

The chain recombines TRBV27 with TRBJ1-6; D not resolved. Germline CDR1 is MNHEY and CDR2 is SMNVEV (reference sequence). V was pared by 7 bases and J by 3 bases, with 10 bases between. CDR3 length equals 14 residues. This CDR3 reads CASTTSNYNSPLHF. DNA for the CDR3: TGTGCCAGCACGACTTCTAACTATAATTCACCCCTCCACTTT.

The chain combines TRBV3-1 (or the pseudogene TRBV3-2) with TRBJ1-2, with D possibly being TRBD1 (5 bases). The CDR3 covers 14 residues. CDR1 and CDR2 from the germline V gene are LGHDT and YNNKEL (reference sequence). Trimming cost V 1 base and J 0 bases, with 6 bases left between them. CDR3 in amino acids: CASSQGGANYGYTF. The DNA for the CDR3 is TGTGCCAGCAGCCAAGGGGGGGCTAACTATGGCTACACCTTC.

V gene TRBV5-4 combines with J gene TRBJ2-1; 8 nucleotides match TRBD2. V shed 1 base, J shed 7 bases, and the junction held 7 bases outside the gene matches. This CDR3 contains 15 residues. The V gene's germline CDR1 is SGHNT and CDR2 YYREEE (reference sequence). CDR3 in DNA: TGTGCCAGCAGCTTGATCGGGAGGGCGCAGAATGAGCAGTTCTTC. It codes for CASSLIGRAQNEQFF.

The V and J genes are TRBV5-1 and TRBJ2-5, with 11 bases matching TRBD1. The trim removed 3 bases at V and 3 bases at J, leaving 4 bases unmatched. CDR1 and CDR2 from the germline V gene are SGHRS and YFSETQ. This CDR3 contains 15 residues. CDR3 bases: TGCGCCAGCAGCTCCGGGACAGGGGGAGAAGAGACCCAGTACTTC. Amino acid sequence: CASSSGTGGEETQYF.

This chain uses TRBV6-5 with TRBJ2-1, with D possibly TRBD2 on 5 matching bases. Germline V gene sequence: CDR1 MNHEY, CDR2 SVGAGI. V was pared by 7 bases and J by 8 bases, with 15 bases between. CDR3 length: 13 residues. CDR3 loop: CASTLLPGDEQFF. In DNA, the CDR3 is TGTGCCAGCACCCTCCTCCCCGGGGATGAGCAGTTCTTC.

CDR3 sequence reads: CASSLSGRGLGTEAFF. The CDR3 nucleotides read TGTGCCAGCAGCTTATCTGGCAGGGGGCTTGGGACTGAAGCTTTCTTT. The chain recombines TRBV7-6 with TRBJ1-1, with 8 bases matching TRBD1. This CDR3 spans 16 amino acids. CDR1 is SGHVS and CDR2 is FNYEAQ in the germline V gene. V was clipped by 2 bases and J by 5 bases; unmatched bases: 10.

This chain uses TRBV28 with TRBJ2-2; 7 positions match TRBD1. J gave up 0 bases and V 7 bases, and 5 bases lay outside the gene matches. The CDR3 is 15 amino acids. Germline V gene lookup returns CDR1 MDHEN and CDR2 SYDVKM. CDR3: CASIGQGANTGELFF. In DNA form, the CDR3 reads TGTGCCAGCATAGGTCAGGGGGCGAACACCGGGGAGCTGTTTTTT.

The gene calls are TRBV2 and TRBJ2-3; D remains ambiguous. Trimming took 4 bases from V and 1 from J, leaving 9 bases between them. The CDR3 length is 14 residues. Germline CDR1 and CDR2: SNHLY and FYNNEI. In DNA form, the CDR3 reads TGTGCCAGCAGTGGCGGCTGGGGCACAGATACGCAGTATTTT. Translating gives CASSGGWGTDTQYF. The variable domain in full, with the rest retrieved from reference TRBV2 and TRBJ2-3, is EPEVTQTPSHQVTQMGQEVILRCVPISNHLYFYWYRQILGQKVEFLVSFYNNEISEKSEIFDDQFSVERPDGSNFTLKIRSTKLEDSAMYFCASSGGWGTDTQYFGPGTRLTVL.

A few counts support this clone. The V and J genes are TRBV4-1 and TRBJ2-5; 7 bases line up with TRBD2. This CDR3 is built from 16 residues. Per the germline V gene, CDR1 is MGHRA and CDR2 is YSYEKL. Germline trimming cut 1 base from V and 2 bases from J; bases unmatched to any gene: 7. The CDR3 reads CASSQGLAEGQETQYF. CDR3 coding DNA: TGCGCCAGCAGCCAAGGGCTAGCGGAGGGGCAAGAGACCCAGTACTTC.

This rearrangement joins TRBV6-4 to TRBJ2-1; perhaps TRBD1 as D (6 bases). V shed 6 bases and J shed 1 base, with 13 bases lying between them. CDR1 MRHNA and CDR2 SNTAGT come from the germline V gene. The CDR3 length is 15 residues. CDR3 DNA sequence: TGTGCCAGCAGAGCGGACAGAACTTCCTACAATGAGCAGTTCTTC. It specifies CASRADRTSYNEQFF.

J is TRBJ2-6 and V is TRBV10-3; D is ambiguous. In germline, CDR1 is ENHRY, CDR2 SYGVKD. There are 14 residues in the CDR3. The V and J ends lost 11 bases and 0 bases respectively, with 11 bases between them. The DNA for the CDR3 is TGTGCCTCAGGTTCCAGCTCTGGGGCCAACGTCCTGACTTTC. This sequence encodes CASGSSSGANVLTF.

The chain is built from TRBV24-1 and TRBJ1-5, with 8 bases lining up with TRBD1. The CDR3 totals 13 residues. With V trimmed by 9 bases and J by 6 bases, 6 bases remained unmatched. Germline values: CDR1 KGHDR, CDR2 SFDVKD. CDR3 in DNA: TGTGCCACCCGCAGACAGGGGACTCAGCCCCAGCATTTT. Translating it yields CATRRQGTQPQHF.